The entry below describes one T cell receptor beta chain. The sample is drawn from a study of blood T cell repertoires in COVID-19. Study at large: From the United States, Italy and Spain came samples of acute and convalescent COVID-19.

The length of the CDR3 is 14 residues. The germline CDR1 and CDR2 sequences are SEHNR and FQNEAQ (reference sequence). V shed 6 bases and J shed 5 bases, with 16 bases lying between them. Produced via immunoSEQ multiplex PCR; TCRdb's table is partial and in-frame only. The sample lists more than 100,000 clones, 82% occurring once. This receptor was identified in a woman between 70 and 85 years old with acute or convalescent COVID-19. This chain joins TRBV7-9 and TRBJ2-5, with D tentatively TRBD2 (5 bases). Specimen: peripheral blood. CDR3 DNA: TGTGCCAGCAGACAAACTAGTAGAATGGAGACCCAGTACTTC. It translates to CASRQTSRMETQYF.